Presented here are 8 T cell receptor beta chains from one specimen sequenced in a study of blood T cell repertoires in COVID-19. Produced via immunoSEQ multiplex PCR; TCRdb's table is partial and in-frame only. The sample has hundreds of thousands of clones, 70% to 90% seen once. Source material: PBMCs or T cells enriched from blood (not recorded which). The receptors here all came from a man in his forties who had recovered from COVID-19.

This rearrangement joins TRBV27 to TRBJ2-1; D perhaps matches TRBD2 (5 bases). The germline V and J ends were trimmed by 6 bases and 0 bases, with 12 bases remaining between them. The CDR3 is 15 residues long. Germline CDR1 is MNHEY and CDR2 is SMNVEV (reference sequence). CDR3 region: CASREAVFSYNEQFF. CDR3 coding DNA: TGTGCCAGCAGGGAAGCGGTGTTCTCCTACAATGAGCAGTTCTTC.

This rearrangement joins TRBV30 to TRBJ2-7, with 7 bases matching TRBD2. The CDR3 loop spans 13 amino acids. With V trimmed by 3 bases and J by 2 bases, 4 bases remained unmatched. Germline CDR1 GTSNPN, CDR2 SVGIG (reference sequence). The DNA of the CDR3 is TGTGCCTGGAGCCGTGGACTAGCCTACGAGCAGTACTTC. This translates into CAWSRGLAYEQYF.

The V and J genes are TRBV27 and TRBJ2-7; D is possibly TRBD2 (6 bases). The CDR3 has 15 residues. From germline, CDR1 is MNHEY and CDR2 SMNVEV (reference sequence). The V end lost 8 bases, the J end lost 3 bases, and 20 bases lay between the germline ends. The CDR3 coding sequence is TGTGCCAGCGGCCCTCTGGCGGGGACGATCTACGAGCAGTACTTC. It specifies CASGPLAGTIYEQYF.

The gene calls are TRBV19 and TRBJ2-7, with TRBD2 matching over 13 bases. V gave up 5 bases and J gave up 3 bases; unmatched junction bases: 7. Germline V gene sequence: CDR1 LNHDA, CDR2 SQIVND (reference sequence). The CDR3 has 16 amino acids. CDR3: CASSPTLAGGYYEQYF. The CDR3 DNA follows: TGTGCCAGTAGTCCTACACTAGCGGGGGGGTACTACGAGCAGTACTTC.

This clone was detected a few times. The chain combines TRBV19 with TRBJ1-1; maybe TRBD1 (5 bases). Trimming took off 1 base at V and 3 bases at J, with 12 bases between the two ends. The CDR3 has 15 amino acids. Germline V gene sequence: CDR1 LNHDA, CDR2 SQIVND (reference sequence). This CDR3 reads CASSIARDRHTEAFF. In DNA form, the CDR3 reads TGTGCCAGTAGTATAGCCAGGGATCGTCACACTGAAGCTTTCTTT.

The V and J genes are TRBV6-1 and TRBJ1-4; 11 nucleotides agree with TRBD1. This CDR3 has 16 amino acids. With V trimmed by 4 bases and J by 7 bases, 8 bases remained unmatched. The germline V gene encodes CDR1 MNHNS and CDR2 SASEGT. DNA of the CDR3: TGTGCCAGCAGTGCCACACGGACAGGGGGCGGTGAAAAACTGTTTTTT. Residues: CASSATRTGGGEKLFF.

The DNA for the CDR3 is TGTGCCAGCAGCCAAGAGGACAGGGGGCCGGGTGAGCAGTACTTC. The encoded protein is CASSQEDRGPGEQYF. The V and J genes are TRBV3-1 (or the pseudogene TRBV3-2) and TRBJ2-7; 11 nucleotides line up with TRBD1. The junction had 5 bases not matched to a gene; V was cut back by 0 bases and J by 7 bases. Germline loops: CDR1 LGHDT, CDR2 YNNKEL (reference sequence). The CDR3 is made up of 15 amino acids.

This clone was found once. The chain is built from TRBV5-1 and TRBJ1-5; possibly TRBD1 for D (5 bases). CDR1 and CDR2 (germline): SGHRS, YFSETQ. V lost 0 bases and J 2 bases, leaving 12 bases between the germline ends. The CDR3 has 16 amino acids. In DNA, the CDR3 is TGCGCCAGCAGCTTGGCCGGGGGTAATGGCAATCAGCCCCAGCATTTT. It codes for CASSLAGGNGNQPQHF.